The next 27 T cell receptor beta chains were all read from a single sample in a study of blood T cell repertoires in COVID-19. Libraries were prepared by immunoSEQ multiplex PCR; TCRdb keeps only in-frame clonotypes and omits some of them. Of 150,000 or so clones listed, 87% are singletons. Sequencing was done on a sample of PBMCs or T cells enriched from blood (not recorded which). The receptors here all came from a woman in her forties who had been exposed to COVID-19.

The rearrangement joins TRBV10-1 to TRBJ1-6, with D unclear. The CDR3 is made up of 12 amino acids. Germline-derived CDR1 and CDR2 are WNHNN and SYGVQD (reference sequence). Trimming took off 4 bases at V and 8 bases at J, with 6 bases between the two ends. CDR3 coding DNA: TGCGCCAGCAGTGCCGGAGATTCACCCCTCCACTTT. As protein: CASSAGDSPLHF.

CDR3 DNA sequence: TGCAGCGTTGACCTGACAGACTTCTATGGCTACACCTTC. Translated: CSVDLTDFYGYTF. V usage is TRBV29-1 and J usage is TRBJ1-2; D perhaps matches TRBD1 (5 bases). V was cut by 3 bases and J by 4 bases, with 12 bases left in between. The length of the CDR3 is 13 residues. Looked up from germline, CDR1 is SQVTM and CDR2 is ANQGSEA.

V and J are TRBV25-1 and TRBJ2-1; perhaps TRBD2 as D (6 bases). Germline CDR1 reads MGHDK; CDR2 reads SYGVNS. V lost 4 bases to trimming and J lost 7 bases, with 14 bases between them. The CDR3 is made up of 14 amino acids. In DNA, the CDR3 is TGTGCCAGCAGTGGTTGGAGGGATGGAAATGAGCAGTTCTTC. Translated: CASSGWRDGNEQFF.

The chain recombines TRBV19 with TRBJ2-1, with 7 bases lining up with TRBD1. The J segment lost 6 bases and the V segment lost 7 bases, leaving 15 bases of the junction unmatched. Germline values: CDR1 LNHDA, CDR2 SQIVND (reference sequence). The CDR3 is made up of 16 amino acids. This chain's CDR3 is CASTERGLRRGNEQFF. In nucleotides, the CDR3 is TGTGCCAGTACCGAAAGGGGGCTACGTCGGGGCAATGAGCAGTTCTTC.

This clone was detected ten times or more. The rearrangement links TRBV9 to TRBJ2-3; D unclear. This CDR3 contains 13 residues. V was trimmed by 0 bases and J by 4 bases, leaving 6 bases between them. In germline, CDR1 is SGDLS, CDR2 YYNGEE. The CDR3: CASSVDSSDTQYF. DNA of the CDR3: TGTGCCAGCAGCGTAGATTCCTCAGATACGCAGTATTTT. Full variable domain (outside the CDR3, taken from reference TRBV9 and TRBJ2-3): DSGVTQTPKHLITATGQRVTLRCSPRSGDLSVYWYQQSLDQGLQFLIQYYNGEERAKGNILERFSAQQFPDLHSELNLSSLELGDSALYFCASSVDSSDTQYFGPGTRLTVL.

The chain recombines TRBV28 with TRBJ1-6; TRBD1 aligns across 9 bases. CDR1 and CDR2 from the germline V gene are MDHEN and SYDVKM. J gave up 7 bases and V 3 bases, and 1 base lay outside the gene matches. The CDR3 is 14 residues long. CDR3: CASSLGQGNSPLHF. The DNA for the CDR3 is TGTGCCAGCAGTTTGGGACAGGGCAATTCACCCCTCCACTTT.

CDR3 DNA sequence: TGTGCCAGCAGTTTCGGCGGGGTCGCTAATGAAAAACTGTTTTTT. As protein: CASSFGGVANEKLFF. The rearrangement uses TRBV6-2 or TRBV6-3 and TRBJ1-4; D call uncertain. Per the germline V gene, CDR1 is MNHEY and CDR2 is SVGEGT. The CDR3 loop spans 15 amino acids. V lost 4 bases and J 3 bases, leaving 12 bases between the germline ends.

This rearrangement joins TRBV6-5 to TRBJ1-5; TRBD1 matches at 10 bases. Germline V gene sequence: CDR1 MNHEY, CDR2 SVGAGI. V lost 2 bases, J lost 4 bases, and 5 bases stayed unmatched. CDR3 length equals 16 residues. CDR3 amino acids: CASSYATGGLNQPQHF. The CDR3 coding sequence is TGTGCCAGCAGTTACGCGACAGGGGGCCTGAATCAGCCCCAGCATTTT.

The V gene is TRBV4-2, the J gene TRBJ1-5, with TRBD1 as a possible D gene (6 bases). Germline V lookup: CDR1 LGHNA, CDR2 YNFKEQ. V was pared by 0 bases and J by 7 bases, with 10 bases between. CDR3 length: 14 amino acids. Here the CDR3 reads CASSQEDRFQPQHF. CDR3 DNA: TGTGCCAGCAGCCAAGAGGACAGATTCCAGCCCCAGCATTTT.

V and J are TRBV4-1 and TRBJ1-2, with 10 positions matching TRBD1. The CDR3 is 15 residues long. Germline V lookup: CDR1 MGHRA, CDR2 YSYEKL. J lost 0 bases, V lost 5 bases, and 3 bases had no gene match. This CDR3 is CASSSGTGANYGYTF. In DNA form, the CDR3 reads TGCGCCAGCAGCTCCGGGACAGGGGCTAACTATGGCTACACCTTC.

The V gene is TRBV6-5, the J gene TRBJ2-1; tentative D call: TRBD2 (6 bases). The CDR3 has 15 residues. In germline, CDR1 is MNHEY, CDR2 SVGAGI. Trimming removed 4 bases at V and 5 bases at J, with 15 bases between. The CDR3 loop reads CASSSPAGRNNEQFF. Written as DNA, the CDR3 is TGTGCCAGCAGTTCCCCGGCGGGGCGAAACAATGAGCAGTTCTTC.

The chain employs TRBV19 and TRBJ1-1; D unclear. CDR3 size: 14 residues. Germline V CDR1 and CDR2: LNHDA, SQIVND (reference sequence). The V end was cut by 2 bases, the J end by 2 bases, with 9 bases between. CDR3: CASSITAANTEAFF. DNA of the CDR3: TGTGCCAGTAGTATAACAGCAGCCAACACTGAAGCTTTCTTT.

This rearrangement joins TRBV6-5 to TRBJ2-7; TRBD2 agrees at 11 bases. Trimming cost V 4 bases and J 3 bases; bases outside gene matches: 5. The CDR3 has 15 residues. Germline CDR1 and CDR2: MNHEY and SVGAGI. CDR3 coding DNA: TGTGCCAGCAGTTTGAGACTAGCGGGGAACTACGAGCAGTACTTC. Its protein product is CASSLRLAGNYEQYF.

In DNA, the CDR3 is TGTGCCACCAGTGAAGCGACTAGCGGGAGGACAGATACGCAGTATTTT. Its protein is CATSEATSGRTDTQYF. The V call is TRBV24-1, the J call TRBJ2-3; TRBD2 matches at 13 bases. The CDR3 is 16 residues long. Looked up from germline, CDR1 is KGHDR and CDR2 is SFDVKD. Unmatched junction bases numbered 3, after V lost 4 bases and J lost 3 bases.

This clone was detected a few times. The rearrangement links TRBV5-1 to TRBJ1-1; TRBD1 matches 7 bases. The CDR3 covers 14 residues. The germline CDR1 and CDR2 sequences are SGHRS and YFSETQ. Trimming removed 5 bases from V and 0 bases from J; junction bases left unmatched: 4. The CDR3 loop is CASRTGFLNTEAFF. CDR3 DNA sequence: TGCGCCAGCAGGACAGGGTTCTTGAACACTGAAGCTTTCTTT.

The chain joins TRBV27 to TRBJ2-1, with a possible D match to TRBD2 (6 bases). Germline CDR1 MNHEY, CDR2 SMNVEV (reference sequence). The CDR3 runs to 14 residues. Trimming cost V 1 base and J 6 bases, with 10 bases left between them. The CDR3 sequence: CASSLFAGLNEQFF. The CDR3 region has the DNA TGTGCCAGCAGTTTATTCGCGGGACTCAATGAGCAGTTCTTC.

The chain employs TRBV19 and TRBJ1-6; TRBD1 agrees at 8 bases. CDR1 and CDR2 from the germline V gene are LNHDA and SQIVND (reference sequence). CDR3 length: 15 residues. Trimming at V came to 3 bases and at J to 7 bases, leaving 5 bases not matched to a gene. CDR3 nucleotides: TGTGCCAGTAGTATGACAGGGGTGGGGAATTCACCCCTCCACTTT. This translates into CASSMTGVGNSPLHF.

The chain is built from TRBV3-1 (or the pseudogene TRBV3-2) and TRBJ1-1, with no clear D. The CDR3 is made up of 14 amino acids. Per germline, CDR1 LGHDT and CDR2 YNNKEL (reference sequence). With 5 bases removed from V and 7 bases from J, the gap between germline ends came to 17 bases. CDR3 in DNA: TGTGCCAGCAGCTTCCGACGCGGTTCGGGTGAAGCTTTCTTT. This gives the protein CASSFRRGSGEAFF.

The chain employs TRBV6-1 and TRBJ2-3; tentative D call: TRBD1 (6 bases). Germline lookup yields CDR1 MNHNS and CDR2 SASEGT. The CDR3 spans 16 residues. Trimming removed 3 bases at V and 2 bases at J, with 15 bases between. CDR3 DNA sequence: TGTGCCAGCAGTGATCTGGGACATACGAACACAGATACGCAGTATTTT. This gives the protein CASSDLGHTNTDTQYF.

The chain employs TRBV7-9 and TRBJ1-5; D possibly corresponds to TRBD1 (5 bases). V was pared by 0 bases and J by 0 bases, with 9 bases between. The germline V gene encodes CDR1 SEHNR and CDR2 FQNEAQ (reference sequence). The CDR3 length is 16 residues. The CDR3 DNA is TGTGCCAGCAGCTTAGCGCAGGGTTATAGCAATCAGCCCCAGCATTTT. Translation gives CASSLAQGYSNQPQHF. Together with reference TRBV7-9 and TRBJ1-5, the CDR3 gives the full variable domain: DTGVSQNPRHKITKRGQNVTFRCDPISEHNRLYWYRQTLGQGPEFLTYFQNEAQLEKSRLLSDRFSAERPKGSFSTLEIQRTEQGDSAMYLCASSLAQGYSNQPQHFGDGTRLSIL.

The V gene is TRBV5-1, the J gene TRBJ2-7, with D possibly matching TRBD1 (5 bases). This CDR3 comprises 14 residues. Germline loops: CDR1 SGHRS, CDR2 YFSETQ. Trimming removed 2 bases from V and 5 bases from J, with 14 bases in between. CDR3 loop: CASSFLQGFDEQYF. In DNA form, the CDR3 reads TGCGCCAGCAGCTTCCTCCAGGGATTCGACGAGCAGTACTTC.

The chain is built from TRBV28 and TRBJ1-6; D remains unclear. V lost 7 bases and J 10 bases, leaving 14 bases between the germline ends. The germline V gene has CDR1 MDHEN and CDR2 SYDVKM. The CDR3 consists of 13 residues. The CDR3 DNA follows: TGTGCCAGCAAGGGAGGACTCGGATCACCCCTCCACTTT. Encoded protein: CASKGGLGSPLHF.

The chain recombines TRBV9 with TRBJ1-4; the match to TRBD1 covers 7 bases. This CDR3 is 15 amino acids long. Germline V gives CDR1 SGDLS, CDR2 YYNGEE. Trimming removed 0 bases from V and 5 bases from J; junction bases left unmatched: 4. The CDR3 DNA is TGTGCCAGCAGCGTAGATTCCAGGGGGAATGAAAAACTGTTTTTT. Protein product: CASSVDSRGNEKLFF.

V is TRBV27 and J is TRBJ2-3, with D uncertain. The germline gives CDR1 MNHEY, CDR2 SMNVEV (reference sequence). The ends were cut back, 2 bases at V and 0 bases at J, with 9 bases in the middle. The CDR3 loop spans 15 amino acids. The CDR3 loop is CASSLGVPSTDTQYF. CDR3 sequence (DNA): TGTGCCAGCAGTTTAGGAGTCCCTAGCACAGATACGCAGTATTTT.

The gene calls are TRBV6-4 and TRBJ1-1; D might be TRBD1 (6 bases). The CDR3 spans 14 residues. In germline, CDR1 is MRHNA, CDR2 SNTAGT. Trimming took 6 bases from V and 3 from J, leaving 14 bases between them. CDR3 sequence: CASRIQGRDTEAFF. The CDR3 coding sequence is TGTGCCAGCAGAATACAGGGCCGGGACACTGAAGCTTTCTTT.

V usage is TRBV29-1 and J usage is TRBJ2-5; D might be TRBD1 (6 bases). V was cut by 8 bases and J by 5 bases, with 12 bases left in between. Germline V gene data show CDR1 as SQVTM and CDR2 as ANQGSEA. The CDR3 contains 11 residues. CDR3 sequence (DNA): TGCAGCCCAGGGGTCGGGGAGACCCAGTACTTC. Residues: CSPGVGETQYF.

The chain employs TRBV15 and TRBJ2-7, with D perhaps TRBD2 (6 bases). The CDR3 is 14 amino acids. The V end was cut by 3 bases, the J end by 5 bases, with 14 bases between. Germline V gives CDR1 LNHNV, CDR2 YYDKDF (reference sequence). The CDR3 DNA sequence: TGTGCCACCAGCAGGGGAGGCAGGGCCAACGAGCAGTACTTC. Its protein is CATSRGGRANEQYF. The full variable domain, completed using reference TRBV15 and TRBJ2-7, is DAMVIQNPRYQVTQFGKPVTLSCSQTLNHNVMYWYQQKSSQAPKLLFHYYDKDFNNEADTPDNFQSRRPNTSFCFLDIRSPGLGDTAMYLCATSRGGRANEQYFGPGTRLTVT.